This paragraph covers one T cell receptor (beta chain) sequence. Its antigen is not known. The record originates from a study of regulatory T cells. Findings and caveats of the study: Patient CD8+ T cells trended nonsignificantly toward lower Shannon entropy than control CD8+ cells. Regulatory T cells showed the strongest V-J pair restriction and V/J gene skewing among patient repertoires.

Primers: 52 TRBV forward and 13 TRBJ reverse. Repertoires were generated with immunoSEQ multiplex PCR, while TCRdb's copy carries only in-frame clones and drops some. The sample consists of several thousand clones, less than 85% of them appearing once. Autoimmunity was present in every CD3G-deficient patient, worse in two. Patients aged 2 to 39 years had fewer naive and more memory CD4+ and CD8+ T cells. The V gene lost 5 bases and the J gene lost 4 bases, with 9 bases spanning the gap. Germline values: CDR1 MNHNS, CDR2 SASEGT. The CDR3 is made up of 13 amino acids. V and J are TRBV6-1 and TRBJ1-3; D is ambiguous. What was sequenced was CD8+ T cells sorted from blood. The TCR comes from a child aged 5 to 17 with CD3G deficiency. CDR3 nucleotide sequence: TGTGCCAGCAGTTCGGGTTACGGAAACACCATATATTTT. Encoded protein: CASSSGYGNTIYF.